This entry describes one TCR beta chain. Its antigen is not known. Some clones are missing from TCRdb's copy, which holds only in-frame ones; the method was immunoSEQ multiplex PCR. The sample contains 2 million to 2.5 million clones, nearly 97% of which appear only once. This entry belongs to a study of shared clonotypes between healthy human individuals. Overall study findings and caveats: The generation probabilities recorded for non-shared clonotypes fell below those of clonotypes shared by all four donors.

Each sample came from a Caucasian adult donor living in Nashville, Tennessee. CD4+ cells were split into CD45RA+ naive and CD45RA-negative memory subsets. The V and J ends lost 2 bases and 3 bases respectively, with 10 bases between them. There are 15 residues in the CDR3. The V gene's germline CDR1 is SGHTA and CDR2 FQGNSA. Sample: naive CD4+ T cells sorted from blood. The subset denotes: CD45RA+ positively selected. The V gene is TRBV7-2, the J gene TRBJ1-4, with D unclear. This TCR derives from a man aged 18 to 30 in good health. The CDR3 spells CASSLRVTANEKLFF. In nucleotides, the CDR3 is TGTGCCAGCAGCTTAAGGGTCACGGCTAATGAAAAACTGTTTTTT.